A single sample gave rise to the 27 T cell receptor beta chains below, sequenced in a study of vaccination effects on CD4 cells after COVID-19. Under the ViraFEST assay, PBMC were stimulated with viral peptide pools so that antigen-specific CD4+ T cells expanded. Sequencing was performed afterwards. CD4+ T cells were isolated after approximately 10 days of culture. Every participant took two doses of the BNT162b2 or mRNA-1273 vaccine. These receptors have no known antigen. Here immunoSEQ multiplex PCR was the method, and the copy in TCRdb shows in-frame clones only, minus some. The data show about 22,000 clones, 55% to 85% seen once. The input for sequencing was CD4+ T cells from PBMCs cultured with HCoV-NL63 spike peptides, taken after COVID-19 vaccination. Receptor source: a human donor who received a COVID-19 vaccine.

This clone was recorded a few times. The V and J genes are TRBV10-2 and TRBJ1-2, with D perhaps matching TRBD1 (6 bases). Germline values: CDR1 WSHSY, CDR2 SAAADI. V was trimmed by 8 bases and J by 0 bases, leaving 10 bases between them. CDR3 length: 13 residues. CDR3 sequence reads: CASRDTSNYGYTF. CDR3 in DNA: TGCGCCAGCCGGGACACTTCTAACTATGGCTACACCTTC.

This clone was detected only a few times. The chain carries TRBV10-2 and TRBJ1-4; D is undetermined. The CDR3 spans 14 residues. Germline V gene sequence: CDR1 WSHSY, CDR2 SAAADI. V lost 1 base to trimming and J lost 8 bases, with 11 bases between them. Here the CDR3 reads CASSEYVVREKLFF. In DNA, the CDR3 is TGCGCCAGCAGTGAGTATGTGGTGAGAGAAAAACTGTTTTTT.

The CDR3 spells CASSLVRGRGYTF. In nucleotides, the CDR3 is TGTGCCAGCAGCTTAGTGAGGGGGCGAGGCTACACCTTC. The chain has TRBV7-2 and TRBJ1-2, with TRBD1 identical over 7 bases. This CDR3 comprises 13 residues. CDR1 is SGHTA, CDR2 FQGNSA, per germline. The V and J ends lost 1 base and 8 bases, in that order; junction bases with no gene match: 4.

The chain joins TRBV28 to TRBJ1-2; D might be TRBD1 (5 bases). With 1 base removed from V and 7 bases from J, the gap between germline ends came to 7 bases. CDR3 length: 12 amino acids. Germline CDR1 reads MDHEN; CDR2 reads SYDVKM. CDR3: CASSLLGGGYTF. DNA of the CDR3: TGTGCCAGCAGTTTATTGGGGGGTGGCTACACCTTC.

This sequence joins TRBV3-1 (or the pseudogene TRBV3-2) and TRBJ1-2; 7 bases map to TRBD1. Germline V CDR1 and CDR2: LGHDT, YNNKEL (reference sequence). V dropped 2 bases and J dropped 2; count of bases not matched to a gene: 2. CDR3 length equals 14 residues. CDR3 nucleotides: TGTGCCAGCAGCCAAAGGGGGCTCAACTATGGCTACACCTTC. It yields the protein CASSQRGLNYGYTF.

The V and J genes are TRBV5-1 and TRBJ2-3, with TRBD1 identical over 10 bases. There are 16 residues in the CDR3. Per the germline V gene, CDR1 is SGHRS and CDR2 is YFSETQ. V lost 4 bases and J lost 2; bases outside the gene matches: 7. DNA of the CDR3: TGCGCCAGCAGCCACGGACAGGGGGTCTACACAGATACGCAGTATTTT. This encodes CASSHGQGVYTDTQYF.

The chain carries TRBV5-5 and TRBJ1-2; D might be TRBD1 (6 bases). Germline CDR1 is SGHKS and CDR2 is YYEKEE (reference sequence). The CDR3 is 15 residues long. Trimming stripped 0 bases from V and 0 bases from J, with 9 bases between. In DNA form, the CDR3 reads TGTGCCAGCAGCTTGGGGACAGTAGCTAACTATGGCTACACCTTC. The encoded protein is CASSLGTVANYGYTF.

The chain employs TRBV4-1 and TRBJ1-3; tentative D call: TRBD1 (6 bases). This CDR3 has 17 residues. V lost 1 base, J lost 0 bases, and 13 bases lay in between. Germline V gene data show CDR1 as MGHRA and CDR2 as YSYEKL. CDR3 nucleotides: TGCGCCAGCAGCCAAGGCGCACAGGGAAACTCTGGAAACACCATATATTTT. Translation gives CASSQGAQGNSGNTIYF.

This chain links TRBV5-1 with TRBJ2-1, with 8 bases that match TRBD1. The CDR3 consists of 15 residues. Germline CDR1 is SGHRS and CDR2 is YFSETQ. The ends lost 0 bases at V and 6 bases at J; junction bases unmatched: 5. This CDR3 reads CASSLEDREVNEQFF. In DNA, the CDR3 is TGCGCCAGCAGCTTGGAGGACAGGGAGGTCAATGAGCAGTTCTTC.

The chain carries TRBV29-1 and TRBJ2-3, with TRBD2 matching 11 bases. CDR3 length equals 14 residues. Germline loops: CDR1 SQVTM, CDR2 ANQGSEA. The V segment lost 3 bases and the J segment 2 bases; nucleotides outside the gene matches: 1. As DNA, the CDR3 is TGCAGCGTTGAGACTAGCGGGACCACAGATACGCAGTATTTT. Residues: CSVETSGTTDTQYF.

The rearrangement links TRBV7-9 to TRBJ1-1; TRBD1 might be the D (5 bases). Germline V gene data show CDR1 as SEHNR and CDR2 as FQNEAQ (reference sequence). This CDR3 is 17 amino acids long. The V and J ends lost 7 bases and 0 bases respectively, with 21 bases between them. This CDR3 reads CASNPSPNLQVNTEAFF. The CDR3 DNA sequence: TGTGCCAGCAACCCCTCCCCGAATTTACAGGTGAACACTGAAGCTTTCTTT.

The V gene is TRBV7-9, the J gene TRBJ2-7; 10 bases match TRBD2. Germline V CDR1 and CDR2: SEHNR, FQNEAQ (reference sequence). The junction had 4 bases not matched to a gene; V was cut back by 6 bases and J by 2 bases. The CDR3 has 14 residues. The CDR3, as DNA: TGTGCCAGCAGGATAGCGGGAGGAACCTACGAGCAGTACTTC. Translated: CASRIAGGTYEQYF. The full variable domain, its missing parts supplied by reference TRBV7-9 and TRBJ2-7, is DTGVSQNPRHKITKRGQNVTFRCDPISEHNRLYWYRQTLGQGPEFLTYFQNEAQLEKSRLLSDRFSAERPKGSFSTLEIQRTEQGDSAMYLCASRIAGGTYEQYFGPGTRLTVT.

The CDR3 coding sequence is TGTGCCAGCAGTTTCACAGATACGCAGTATTTT. This codes for CASSFTDTQYF. The chain joins TRBV28 to TRBJ2-3; the D is unclear. Trimming removed 3 bases from V and 2 bases from J, with 0 bases in between. CDR1 is MDHEN and CDR2 is SYDVKM in the germline V gene. CDR3 length: 11 residues.

The chain combines TRBV7-9 with TRBJ1-5; the D is unclear. Germline V gives CDR1 SEHNR, CDR2 FQNEAQ (reference sequence). This CDR3 has 13 residues. Trimming pared 3 bases from V and 5 bases from J, leaving 8 bases between. The DNA of the CDR3 is TGTGCCAGCAGCTTTATCGGAGATCAGCCCCAGCATTTT. This sequence encodes CASSFIGDQPQHF.

This clone was picked up one time. The chain couples TRBV20-1 to TRBJ2-3, with TRBD2 as a possible D gene (6 bases). Looked up from germline, CDR1 is DFQATT and CDR2 is SNEGSKA (reference sequence). The CDR3 consists of 11 residues. Trimming took 6 bases from V and 8 from J, leaving 12 bases between them. The CDR3 is CSAARGGTQYF. DNA for the CDR3: TGCAGTGCAGCGCGGGGAGGTACGCAGTATTTT.

The CDR3 reads CASSVSSETQYF. In DNA, the CDR3 is TGTGCCAGCAGTGTTTCCTCAGAAACCCAGTACTTC. The chain employs TRBV2 and TRBJ2-5; D is unresolved. The V gene lost 4 bases and the J gene lost 8 bases, with 11 bases spanning the gap. Germline V CDR1 and CDR2: SNHLY, FYNNEI. This CDR3 is 12 amino acids long.

This chain connects TRBV28 to TRBJ1-2; a possible D gene is TRBD1 (5 bases). This CDR3 is built from 15 residues. V lost 7 bases and J 4 bases, leaving 19 bases between the germline ends. In germline, CDR1 is MDHEN, CDR2 SYDVKM. The CDR3 nucleotides are TGTGCCAGCACGTCCGCGGGAGGGGCCGCCTATGGCTACACCTTC. Translation gives CASTSAGGAAYGYTF.

The chain is built from TRBV5-1 and TRBJ1-1; TRBD1 matches 8 bases. The length of the CDR3 is 14 residues. With 2 bases clipped from V and 4 bases from J, the junction kept 4 bases outside the gene matches. Germline V gene lookup returns CDR1 SGHRS and CDR2 YFSETQ. CDR3 in DNA: TGCGCCAGCAGCTTACGGACAGGGAGCACTGAAGCTTTCTTT. It yields the protein CASSLRTGSTEAFF.

The chain recombines TRBV29-1 with TRBJ2-6, with D uncertain. Looked up from germline, CDR1 is SQVTM and CDR2 is ANQGSEA. V dropped 6 bases and J dropped 0 bases, with 12 bases sitting between them. The CDR3 has 15 amino acids. The DNA for the CDR3 is TGCAGCGTCGCAGCTTTTGGCTCTGGGGCCAACGTCCTGACTTTC. It encodes CSVAAFGSGANVLTF.

The chain has TRBV2 and TRBJ2-2; a weak D match, TRBD2 (6 bases). Trimming removed 6 bases at V and 1 base at J, with 18 bases between. From germline, CDR1 is SNHLY and CDR2 FYNNEI. The CDR3 loop spans 17 amino acids. The CDR3: CASSLTGGALNTGELFF. The CDR3 DNA sequence: TGTGCCAGCAGCCTCACCGGAGGGGCCTTGAACACCGGGGAGCTGTTTTTT.

V and J are TRBV6-6 and TRBJ2-3, with 9 bases fitting TRBD2. The CDR3 length is 16 residues. Germline loops: CDR1 MNHNY, CDR2 SVGAGI (reference sequence). The ends lost 2 bases at V and 6 bases at J; junction bases unmatched: 9. CDR3 nucleotides: TGTGCCAGCAGTTACCAGGGCGGGGGGGGCCCGGATACGCAGTATTTT. Encoded protein: CASSYQGGGGPDTQYF.

V is TRBV18 and J is TRBJ2-5; 7 bases line up with TRBD1. From germline, CDR1 is KGHSH and CDR2 LQKENI. Trimming removed 5 bases from V and 4 bases from J; junction bases left unmatched: 10. CDR3 length: 15 residues. This CDR3 is CASSTTTGVGETQYF. The CDR3 nucleotides are TGTGCCAGCTCAACTACCACAGGGGTCGGAGAGACCCAGTACTTC.

V gene TRBV2 combines with J gene TRBJ2-1, with 11 positions matching TRBD2. The CDR3 covers 14 residues. Looked up from germline, CDR1 is SNHLY and CDR2 is FYNNEI. The junction had 7 bases not matched to a gene; V was cut back by 6 bases and J by 9 bases. The CDR3 region is CASRIGTSGGEQFF. The DNA for the CDR3 is TGTGCCAGCAGGATCGGGACTAGCGGAGGTGAGCAGTTCTTC.

V and J are TRBV5-1 and TRBJ2-7, with TRBD1 matching 8 bases. The CDR3 is 13 amino acids. Germline CDR1 is SGHRS and CDR2 is YFSETQ. V lost 3 bases to trimming and J lost 3 bases; unmatched junction nucleotides: 2. This CDR3 is CASSYTGGYEQYF. The CDR3 DNA sequence: TGCGCCAGCAGCTACACAGGGGGCTACGAGCAGTACTTC.

The chain carries TRBV11-2 and TRBJ1-1; TRBD1 matches at 7 bases. V dropped 1 base and J dropped 5; count of bases not matched to a gene: 4. The CDR3 totals 14 residues. Germline-derived CDR1 and CDR2 are SGHAT and FQNNGV. The CDR3, as DNA: TGTGCCAGCAGCTTAGGGAACAGGGGTACTGAAGCTTTCTTT. This translates into CASSLGNRGTEAFF.

The CDR3 here is CASSDTGSYEQYF. The CDR3 DNA reads as TGTGCCAGCAGTGACACAGGGAGTTACGAGCAGTACTTC. The V and J genes are TRBV25-1 and TRBJ2-7; possible D gene TRBD1, 6 bases. V lost 3 bases, J lost 4 bases, and 10 bases lay in between. The CDR3 has 13 residues. Germline V CDR1 and CDR2: MGHDK, SYGVNS.

This chain uses TRBV11-2 with TRBJ1-1, with D possibly matching TRBD1 (6 bases). Per the germline V gene, CDR1 is SGHAT and CDR2 is FQNNGV. V was cut by 7 bases and J by 0 bases, with 12 bases left in between. The CDR3 is made up of 14 amino acids. The CDR3 region has the DNA TGTGCCAGCACCCAGGGGCCAGTGAACACTGAAGCTTTCTTT. This encodes CASTQGPVNTEAFF.